This T cell receptor beta chain was found in a study of prognosis after radiotherapy for stage I lung cancer. Points from the study as a whole: Lower post-radiation Shannon entropy was seen in patients who went on to develop distant metastases.

As for this clonotype: The antigen remains unidentified.

TCR beta CDR3 was amplified from genomic DNA by two-round multiplex PCR. Gene-specific TRBV and TRBJ primers were used in PCR round one. MiXCR, applied by TCRdb to the multiplex PCR reads, yields one record per CDR3 protein. The sample lists about 22,000 distinct CDR3 sequences, approximately 42% occurring once. Germline loops: CDR1 DFQATT, CDR2 SNEGSKA (reference sequence). With V trimmed by 6 bases and J by 11 bases, 17 bases remained unmatched. The CDR3 extends over 15 amino acids. V gene TRBV20-1 combines with J gene TRBJ2-1; 9 bases are a match to TRBD1. The clonotype was recovered from a donor over 45 with non-small cell lung cancer. The source material was PBMCs, sampled before or after stereotactic body radiation therapy (not recorded which). The CDR3 is CSANRQDRGPDKQFF. The CDR3 DNA sequence: TGCAGTGCAAACCGGCAGGACAGGGGACCGGATAAGCAGTTCTTC.